This T cell receptor beta chain was retrieved from a study of response to subunit inactivated influenza vaccine (dated by TCRdb to 2017 to 2018). In terms of the full investigation: The study used deep quantitative T cell receptor repertoire profiling to track responses to a trivalent subunit inactivated influenza vaccine.

Receptor libraries were prepared by RT-PCR. Sequencing was carried out with an Illumina HiSeq 2500. TCRdb itself trimmed the public reads at Q25 with fastp, ran MiXCR and retained productive beta chains. Rows with one shared CDR3 protein collapse into an entry with the most common genes and DNA. The sample yields about 700,000 distinct CDR3 sequences; about 15% were counted once. Around a tenth of the sample comes from the top ten. Reading from cysteine to phenylalanine, the CDR3 counts 15 amino acids. The CDR3 DNA has 45 bases and is translated from base 1. For CDR1 and CDR2, the germline V gene lists LGHNA and YSLEER. Germline trimming: 0 bases from V, 2 bases from J; junction bases outside gene matches: 3. Here is what the overall study found, with its caveats: The authors proposed that each seasonal influenza vaccination may bring in only a limited number of new T cells.

On this clonotype itself: The clone's antigen remains unknown. Base qualities are not provided; no much larger clone lies one nucleotide away.

The specimen comprised PBMCs from blood, sampled about 12 days after vaccination. The origin of this receptor is a man in his fifties who received an inactivated influenza vaccine. Donor details come from another sample of the same person, matched by shared clones. The V and J genes are TRBV4-3 and TRBJ1-1, with 7 bases matching TRBD1. The CDR3 protein: CASSQDYRGNTEAFF. The DNA is as follows: TGCGCCAGCAGCCAAGATTACAGGGGAAACACTGAAGCTTTCTTT.